The 6 T cell receptor beta chains below were found in one sample sequenced in a study of cytomegalovirus exposure and HLA in healthy donors. The PCR had 60 Vbeta and 13 Jbeta primers. The repertoire was sequenced with immunoSEQ multiplex PCR; TCRdb's copy has only in-frame clones and lacks some. The sample has roughly 120,000 clones, less than 10% seen once. Sequences were obtained from PBMCs. All receptors come from a woman between 35 and 50 years old in good health and CMV-seropositive.

This clone came up a few times. The chain is built from TRBV5-4 and TRBJ1-2; tentative D call: TRBD1 (5 bases). Per germline, CDR1 SGHNT and CDR2 YYREEE (reference sequence). V was cut by 1 base and J by 2 bases, with 12 bases left in between. The CDR3 runs 15 residues. CDR3 loop: CASSLYSSGNYGYTF. The CDR3, as DNA: TGTGCCAGCAGCTTGTATTCTTCAGGGAACTATGGCTACACCTTC. The full variable domain, completed using reference TRBV5-4 and TRBJ1-2, is ETGVTQSPTHLIKTRGQQVTLRCSSQSGHNTVSWYQQALGQGPQFIFQYYREEENGRGNFPPRFSGLQFPNYSSELNVNALELDDSALYLCASSLYSSGNYGYTFGSGTRLTVV.

The J gene is TRBJ1-4, the V gene TRBV5-1, with a possible D match to TRBD1 (6 bases). V dropped 4 bases and J dropped 2 bases, with 12 bases sitting between them. CDR1 and CDR2 (germline): SGHRS, YFSETQ. The CDR3 runs to 15 residues. The CDR3 is CASSVQQGTNEKLFF. As DNA, the CDR3 is TGCGCCAGCAGCGTTCAACAGGGTACTAATGAAAAACTGTTTTTT.

This chain uses TRBV9 with TRBJ2-3; TRBD2 agrees at 11 bases. This CDR3 comprises 18 residues. V gave up 0 bases and J gave up 1 base; unmatched junction bases: 7. CDR1 SGDLS and CDR2 YYNGEE come from the germline V gene. The CDR3 is CASSVGVAGGPGTDTQYF. Here the CDR3 DNA reads TGTGCCAGCAGCGTAGGCGTAGCGGGGGGGCCTGGCACAGATACGCAGTATTTT.

In nucleotides, the CDR3 is TGTGCCAGCCGCCGGGACACGGTATTTGGGGTCTATGGCTACACCTTC. Its translation is CASRRDTVFGVYGYTF. The chain joins TRBV2 to TRBJ1-2, with a possible D match to TRBD1 (6 bases). The germline gives CDR1 SNHLY, CDR2 FYNNEI. The CDR3 consists of 16 residues. V was shortened by 8 bases and J by 4 bases, with 23 bases between the two germline ends.

This sequence joins TRBV29-1 and TRBJ2-5; 12 bases map to TRBD1. The better agreement between TRBJ2-7 and the DNA end casts doubt on the J call. The germline V gene encodes CDR1 SQVTM and CDR2 ANQGSEA. The CDR3 is 15 amino acids. CDR3 sequence: CSVSGTGGYSYEQYF. Written as DNA, the CDR3 is TGCAGCGTGTCCGGGACAGGGGGCTATTCCTACGAGCAGTACTTC.

The chain combines TRBV5-1 with TRBJ2-7; 9 nucleotides agree with TRBD1. Losses at the gene ends were 2 bases for V and 2 bases for J; bases not matched to a gene: 2. The CDR3 extends over 14 amino acids. The germline CDR1 and CDR2 sequences are SGHRS and YFSETQ. CDR3 nucleotide sequence: TGCGCCAGCAGCTTACAGGGGGCAACCTACGAGCAGTACTTC. Translated, it gives CASSLQGATYEQYF.